The 18 T cell receptor beta chains in this list originate from one sample, sequenced in a study of shared clonotypes between healthy human individuals. Here immunoSEQ multiplex PCR was the method, and the copy in TCRdb shows in-frame clones only, minus some. The sample shows about 510,000 clones, less than 85% of them seen only once. The sequencing input was PBMCs. These receptor sequences come from a woman in her forties in good health. Some clones in this sample may be carry-over from other donors' samples.

Written as DNA, the CDR3 is TGCGCCAGCGGACGGACAGGGAGCTCCTACAATGAGCAGTTCTTC. Translating it yields CASGRTGSSYNEQFF. This chain connects TRBV10-1 to TRBJ2-1, with 8 bases matching TRBD1. Per the germline V gene, CDR1 is WNHNN and CDR2 is SYGVQD (reference sequence). The ends lost 8 bases at V and 0 bases at J; junction bases unmatched: 6. The length of the CDR3 is 15 residues.

As to this clone: The same CDR3 can be traced to other DNA sequences in this sample. This chain links TRBV19 with TRBJ2-3; 12 bases agree with TRBD2. Germline loops: CDR1 LNHDA, CDR2 SQIVND (reference sequence). The CDR3 is 14 residues long. Losses at the gene ends were 9 bases for V and 2 bases for J; bases not matched to a gene: 3. CDR3 DNA sequence: TGTGCCAGCCGACTAGCGGGAGACACAGATACGCAGTATTTT. As protein: CASRLAGDTDTQYF.

The chain links TRBV7-2 to TRBJ1-2, with D possibly being TRBD1 (5 bases). Germline loops: CDR1 SGHTA, CDR2 FQGNSA. V lost 1 base and J 4 bases, leaving 10 bases between the germline ends. This CDR3 contains 14 residues. The CDR3 sequence is CASSLETGFYGYTF. CDR3 nucleotide sequence: TGTGCCAGCAGCTTAGAAACAGGTTTCTATGGCTACACCTTC.

This chain connects TRBV29-1 to TRBJ1-1, with a tentative D call TRBD1 (5 bases). V gave up 0 bases and J gave up 3 bases, with 17 bases separating them. The CDR3 covers 16 residues. Germline assignment: CDR1 SQVTM and CDR2 ANQGSEA. The CDR3 is CSVEEGPWEAYTEAFF. CDR3 in DNA: TGCAGCGTTGAAGAGGGACCCTGGGAAGCGTACACTGAAGCTTTCTTT.

The chain uses TRBV7-2 and TRBJ2-1; TRBD2 might be the D (6 bases). The CDR3 is 12 amino acids. Germline V gene lookup returns CDR1 SGHTA and CDR2 FQGNSA. V lost 4 bases, J lost 9 bases, and 10 bases lay in between. CDR3 DNA: TGTGCCAGCAGCTCGCCCGGGGGTGAGCAGTTCTTC. Translated: CASSSPGGEQFF.

The chain couples TRBV6-1 to TRBJ2-3; maybe TRBD2 (5 bases). CDR3 length: 13 amino acids. Germline V CDR1 and CDR2: MNHNS, SASEGT. V was cut by 6 bases and J by 1 base, with 8 bases left in between. CDR3 DNA sequence: TGTGCCAGCAGGAGGGCCGGCACAGATACGCAGTATTTT. Its protein is CASRRAGTDTQYF.

This chain joins TRBV7-8 and TRBJ2-1; possibly TRBD2 for D (8 bases). V was cut by 5 bases and J by 0 bases, with 17 bases left in between. This CDR3 comprises 17 residues. Germline CDR1 and CDR2: SGHVS and FQNEAQ. This CDR3 reads CASSPPTGTSSYNEQFF. CDR3 nucleotides: TGTGCCAGCAGCCCCCCGACAGGGACTAGCTCCTACAATGAGCAGTTCTTC.

This clone showed up many times. CDR3 bases: TGTGCCAGTAGTCTCCCCGGGTTGGAAGGGGCCAAAAACATTCAGTACTTC. This translates into CASSLPGLEGAKNIQYF. The chain employs TRBV19 and TRBJ2-4; D not certain. Trimming left V 5 bases short and J 1 base short, with 18 bases between. In germline, CDR1 is LNHDA, CDR2 SQIVND (reference sequence). CDR3 length: 17 amino acids.

V and J are TRBV9 and TRBJ2-2; D may be TRBD1 (6 bases). This CDR3 has 16 residues. Trimming stripped 2 bases from V and 5 bases from J, with 16 bases between. Germline-derived CDR1 and CDR2 are SGDLS and YYNGEE. In DNA form, the CDR3 reads TGTGCCAGCAGCGTCACCGGGACAATCCATACCGGGGAGCTGTTTTTT. Translating gives CASSVTGTIHTGELFF.

This chain links TRBV9 with TRBJ2-1; TRBD1 is a possible D gene (5 bases). The CDR3 length is 15 residues. Germline CDR1 reads SGDLS; CDR2 reads YYNGEE. Trimming took off 0 bases at V and 4 bases at J, with 11 bases between the two ends. CDR3 sequence (DNA): TGTGCCAGCAGCGTAGGTGACAGCATTTACAATGAGCAGTTCTTC. Translated, it gives CASSVGDSIYNEQFF.

This chain joins TRBV5-4 and TRBJ2-1, with 10 nucleotides matching TRBD2. The length of the CDR3 is 17 residues. V lost 4 bases and J lost 3; bases outside the gene matches: 10. Germline assignment: CDR1 SGHNT and CDR2 YYREEE (reference sequence). CDR3 in amino acids: CASSRTPGLAYYNEQFF. The CDR3 nucleotides read TGTGCCAGCAGCCGTACACCGGGACTAGCGTACTACAATGAGCAGTTCTTC.

This chain connects TRBV6-4 to TRBJ1-1; D perhaps matches TRBD1 (5 bases). Trimming took 5 bases from V and 1 from J, leaving 8 bases between them. Per germline, CDR1 MRHNA and CDR2 SNTAGT. This CDR3 has 13 residues. The CDR3 sequence is CASSLTENTEAFF. DNA for the CDR3: TGTGCCAGCAGTTTGACAGAGAACACTGAAGCTTTCTTT.

On this clone itself: Other DNA sequences in the same sample also yield this CDR3. CDR3 nucleotides: TGTGCCAGCAGCCAAGTTGGTCGTGAGACCCAGTACTTC. It translates to CASSQVGRETQYF. This sequence joins TRBV14 and TRBJ2-5, with D unresolved. The length of the CDR3 is 13 residues. Trimming shortened V by 1 base and J by 5 bases, and 8 bases separated the two germline ends. Germline V gene data show CDR1 as SGHDN and CDR2 as FVKESK.

The chain employs TRBV7-2 and TRBJ2-7, with TRBD1 identical over 8 bases. This CDR3 comprises 15 residues. The V and J ends lost 5 bases and 0 bases, in that order; junction bases with no gene match: 6. Germline CDR1 is SGHTA and CDR2 is FQGNSA. The CDR3 DNA follows: TGTGCCAGCAGCCCCACTCAGGGGGCCTCCTACGAGCAGTACTTC. Translation: CASSPTQGASYEQYF.

The chain carries TRBV28 and TRBJ1-2; the D gene is possibly TRBD1 (5 bases). The germline V gene encodes CDR1 MDHEN and CDR2 SYDVKM. This CDR3 has 13 residues. The germline V and J ends were trimmed by 5 bases and 5 bases, with 12 bases remaining between them. The CDR3 region is CASSTRQIYGYTF. The CDR3 DNA is TGTGCCAGCAGTACCCGACAGATATATGGCTACACCTTC.

V is TRBV5-1 and J is TRBJ2-2; no clear D gene. This CDR3 comprises 15 residues. Trimming removed 0 bases from V and 5 bases from J, with 11 bases in between. CDR1 is SGHRS, CDR2 YFSETQ, per germline. The CDR3 DNA sequence: TGCGCCAGCAGCTTGGGGCAACAAGAAACCGGGGAGCTGTTTTTT. Translating it yields CASSLGQQETGELFF.

The DNA of the CDR3 is TGCAGCGTTGCGGGACAGTCACAAGAGACCCAGTACTTC. Amino acids: CSVAGQSQETQYF. This sequence joins TRBV29-1 and TRBJ2-5, with 7 bases that match TRBD1. V dropped 4 bases and J dropped 2; count of bases not matched to a gene: 4. The CDR3 contains 13 residues. The germline CDR1 and CDR2 sequences are SQVTM and ANQGSEA.

The chain has TRBV4-2 and TRBJ1-5; no clear D. V was trimmed by 0 bases and J by 6 bases, leaving 12 bases between them. The CDR3 has 15 residues. Germline CDR1 reads LGHNA; CDR2 reads YNFKEQ. This CDR3 reads CASSQDLEVGQPQHF. CDR3 coding DNA: TGTGCCAGCAGCCAAGATCTGGAGGTAGGTCAGCCCCAGCATTTT.